This T cell receptor (beta chain) was retrieved from a study of graft-versus-host responses after intestinal transplantation (dated by TCRdb to the early 2020s). Study-level background: The transplants that recipients received were multivisceral, liver-intestinal, or isolated intestinal. All recipients received anti-thymocyte globulin induction followed by maintenance tacrolimus and steroids for approximately 3 years. After intestinal transplantation, graft-versus-host and host-versus-graft alloreactive T cell clones in the graft, circulation and bone marrow were tracked using bulk TCR-beta CDR3 sequencing. To identify alloreactive clones, pre-transplant mixed lymphocyte reaction products were sequenced and compared with unstimulated pre-transplant donor and recipient T cells. The cohort enrolled 20 to 30 intestinal transplant recipients, one of whom was a retransplant, and a few patients without pretransplant specimens were excluded. Donor T cell macrochimerism was defined as a peak of at least 4% donor T cells among recipient peripheral blood mononuclear cells. Samples from three later patients were sequenced in-house on an Illumina MiSeq with MiXCR processing rather than by the commercial service.

Library preparation used the immunoSEQ multiplex PCR assay. High-throughput TCR-beta CDR3 sequencing of genomic DNA from most patients was performed by Adaptive Biotechnologies. The original pipeline was this. Adaptive's ImmunoSEQ software supplied the TCR sequencing data for more than 15 patients, while MiXCR and VDJtools were used to process a few other patients. CDR3 nucleotide sequences shared by donor and recipient were removed because the origin of these sequences could not be assigned. To count as alloreactive, a clone needed at least 2-fold expansion over unstimulated cells and a minimum CFSE-low frequency of 0.002% (template counts) or 0.001% (read counts). A clone was considered mappable if detected in the sequenced pre-transplant spleen, lymph node, or MLR CFSE-low populations of the donor or recipient. The cumulative frequency of alloreactive clones was calculated as a percentage of all sequences, weighted by copy number. This is the immuneACCESS table as TCRdb keeps it, with only in-frame sequences that have V and J called. A part of the clones is gone; compared with another copy, unresolved V genes explain less than half, and the rest is unexplained. For V, J and clone size, that table is used; D and trimming come from the DNA. The table for this sample lists about 8,100 clones; approximately 70% of them were counted only once. The leading ten clones occupy roughly a tenth of the sample.

Including the terminal cysteine and phenylalanine, the CDR3 comprises 15 residues. Only the CDR3 part of the read is kept: 45 bases, read in frame from the first base. CDR1 and CDR2 (MNHEY, SVGAGI) derive from the germline V gene. The V and J ends are trimmed by 6 bases and 3 bases, leaving 17 bases between them. The paper's findings and limits, for the study overall: Patients with donor T cell macrochimerism had high GvH to HvG T cell clonal ratios in their allografts. Early after transplant, peak levels of circulating GvH clones were associated with declines in HvG clones. GvH clones were detected in recipient bone marrow, and some appeared earlier in ileal mucosa or blood, consistent with an intestinal mucosal origin. The conclusions were limited by the relatively low number and heterogeneity of the intestinal transplant patients.

Intraepithelial and lamina propria lymphocytes were isolated from graft specimens using dithiothreitol, EDTA incubations and collagenase D digestion. Bulk TCR-beta sequencing was performed on serial intestinal graft biopsy specimens collected as late as 600 days after transplant. This clone has a handful of counts. There is no known antigen for this receptor. Base qualities are not provided; no much larger clone lies one nucleotide away. Material: ileum tissue, obtained around 460 days after transplant. This receptor chain uses TRBV6-5 and TRBJ1-1, with the D segment identity uncertain. The TCR originated in a human patient who received an intestinal transplant, so some T cells may come from the graft donor. In nucleotide form, the sequence is TGTGCCAGCAGGGTGAGGCAGACTGGGGACACTGAAGCTTTCTTT. Its protein reads: CASRVRQTGDTEAFF.